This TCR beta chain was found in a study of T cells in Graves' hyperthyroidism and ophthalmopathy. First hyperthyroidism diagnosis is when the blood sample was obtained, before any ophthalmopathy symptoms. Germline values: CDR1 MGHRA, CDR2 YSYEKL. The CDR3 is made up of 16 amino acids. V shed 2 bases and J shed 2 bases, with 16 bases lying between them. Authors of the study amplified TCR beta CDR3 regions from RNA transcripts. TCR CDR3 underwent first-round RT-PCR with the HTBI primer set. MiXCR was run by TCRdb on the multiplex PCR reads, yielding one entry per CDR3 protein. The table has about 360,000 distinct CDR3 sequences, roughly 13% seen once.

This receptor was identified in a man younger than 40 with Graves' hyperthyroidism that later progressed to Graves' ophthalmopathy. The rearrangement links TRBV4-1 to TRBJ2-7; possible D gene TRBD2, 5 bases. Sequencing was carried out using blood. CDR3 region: CASSQPWAGRTYEQYF. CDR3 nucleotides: TGCGCCAGCAGCCAACCCTGGGCGGGCAGGACCTACGAGCAGTACTTC.